This entry features one T cell receptor (beta chain) sequence. The data were taken from a study of blood T cell dynamics during melanoma immunotherapy. About the study: First-line therapy was either pembrolizumab or nivolumab with ipilimumab for metastatic melanoma.

Per the germline V gene, CDR1 is LNHDA and CDR2 is SQIVND (reference sequence). This CDR3 region has 19 residues. The J segment lost 8 bases and the V segment lost 5 bases, leaving 23 bases of the junction unmatched. Stated time point: pre-treatment baseline. At 12 weeks after first infusion, RECIST 1.1 defined response for most patients. Prior systemic cancer therapy, immunosuppressant use and other active malignancies excluded patients. The repertoire was sequenced with immunoSEQ multiplex PCR; TCRdb's copy has only in-frame clones and lacks some. Of 15,000 to 20,000 clones listed, roughly nine tenths are singletons.

This receptor was obtained from a human donor with melanoma. The input for sequencing was blood, taken from a patient treated with checkpoint blockade. The chain employs TRBV19 and TRBJ2-1; 8 bases fit TRBD2. The CDR3 protein is CASSQGSGSTGGPRDEQFF. CDR3 DNA sequence: TGTGCCAGTAGTCAAGGGTCAGGGTCAACGGGGGGGCCTAGGGATGAGCAGTTCTTC.